The sequence of this TCR beta chain was determined in a study of blood T cell repertoires in COVID-19. Whole-study context: There were acute and convalescent COVID-19 samples, and they came from the United States, Italy and Spain. Sample material is recorded as cDNA or gDNA derived from T cells, B-cell-depleted T cells, or PBMCs.

In the authors' workflow: Quantification of nucleated cells was approximated via reference gene primer amplification. Sequencing was performed with immunoSEQ multiplex PCR; in TCRdb, only in-frame clones are kept and a portion is missing. D and trimming were read from the DNA, whereas the V and J calls and clone size are those reported in that table. The profile shows over 450,000 clones, about 89% of them singletons. Followed over time, Seattle patients had been enrolled while infection was active. Germline V gene data show CDR1 as SGHDN and CDR2 as FVKESK. This CDR3 contains 13 residues. V was shortened by 3 bases and J by 6 bases, with 10 bases between the two germline ends.

Input material: peripheral blood. The chain links TRBV14 to TRBJ2-3; D possibly corresponds to TRBD2 (5 bases). This TCR was sampled from a woman in her forties or fifties with COVID-19, enrolled during active disease. CDR3: CASSQAGIDTQYF. The CDR3 DNA sequence: TGTGCCAGCAGCCAGGCGGGCATCGATACGCAGTATTTT.